These 26 T cell receptor beta chains were all obtained from the same sample, sequenced in a study of cytomegalovirus exposure and HLA in healthy donors. With 60 Vbeta and 13 Jbeta primers, the PCR was carried out. The repertoire was sequenced with immunoSEQ multiplex PCR; TCRdb's copy has only in-frame clones and lacks some. The data show about 99,000 clones, about 78% seen once. Source material: PBMCs. These TCRs come from a middle-aged man in good health and CMV-seronegative.

The J gene is TRBJ2-7, the V gene TRBV5-6; D is possibly TRBD1 (5 bases). CDR3 length equals 15 residues. Germline CDR1 reads SGHDT; CDR2 reads YYEEEE. V dropped 0 bases and J dropped 7 bases, with 17 bases sitting between them. The CDR3 is CASSLGRQNNREQYF. The CDR3 DNA reads as TGTGCCAGCAGCTTGGGCCGACAGAACAACCGAGAGCAGTACTTC. Full variable domain (remainder filled in from reference TRBV5-6 and TRBJ2-7): DAGVTQSPTHLIKTRGQQVTLRCSPKSGHDTVSWYQQALGQGPQFIFQYYEEEERQRGNFPDRFSGHQFPNYSSELNVNALLLGDSALYLCASSLGRQNNREQYFGPGTRLTVT.

The chain is built from TRBV2 and TRBJ2-1; D uncertain. Germline CDR1 SNHLY, CDR2 FYNNEI. Trimming removed 6 bases from V and 6 bases from J, with 18 bases in between. This CDR3 is built from 15 residues. The CDR3 region has the DNA TGTGCCAGCAGCCAAACCCGAGGTGTCTTCAATGAGCAGTTCTTC. Translating gives CASSQTRGVFNEQFF.

This chain connects TRBV30 to TRBJ2-3; 11 bases line up with TRBD2. V shed 1 base and J 8 bases; nucleotides not matched to a gene: 5. The germline V gene encodes CDR1 GTSNPN and CDR2 SVGIG (reference sequence). This CDR3 region has 14 residues. CDR3 loop: CAWSALAGVGTQYF. The DNA of the CDR3 is TGTGCCTGGAGTGCACTAGCGGGAGTGGGTACGCAGTATTTT.

The CDR3 spells CASDITGGPTEAFF. The CDR3 bases are TGTGCCAGCGACATCACTGGGGGCCCCACTGAAGCTTTCTTT. The genes are TRBV7-9 and TRBJ1-1; maybe TRBD1 (6 bases). The CDR3 has 14 residues. V was trimmed by 8 bases and J by 4 bases, leaving 17 bases between them. Germline values: CDR1 SEHNR, CDR2 FQNEAQ (reference sequence).

The gene calls are TRBV27 and TRBJ2-1, with 9 bases lining up with TRBD2. The V gene's germline CDR1 is MNHEY and CDR2 SMNVEV (reference sequence). Losses at the gene ends were 4 bases for V and 8 bases for J; bases not matched to a gene: 9. The CDR3 has 15 residues. CDR3 sequence (DNA): TGTGCCAGCAGTTCCCGGCTAGCGGGGTTATATGAGCAGTTCTTC. It yields the protein CASSSRLAGLYEQFF.

V gene TRBV30 combines with J gene TRBJ2-1; 8 bases match TRBD2. The ends lost 3 bases at V and 5 bases at J; junction bases unmatched: 9. The CDR3 is 15 residues long. The germline V gene has CDR1 GTSNPN and CDR2 SVGIG (reference sequence). The CDR3, as DNA: TGTGCCTGGAGCCCACGCGGGGGGCGCAACAATGAGCAGTTCTTC. It is translated as CAWSPRGGRNNEQFF.

The chain employs TRBV6-1 and TRBJ2-2; maybe TRBD2 (5 bases). V was pared by 0 bases and J by 4 bases, with 15 bases between. The CDR3 runs 17 residues. CDR1 MNHNS and CDR2 SASEGT come from the germline V gene. CDR3 nucleotides: TGTGCCAGCAGTGAAGCGTCTAGGGTAGCGAGCACCGGGGAGCTGTTTTTT. It is translated as CASSEASRVASTGELFF.

The chain combines TRBV18 with TRBJ2-3; possible D gene TRBD2, 6 bases. CDR1 and CDR2 from the germline V gene are KGHSH and LQKENI. V was cut by 2 bases and J by 8 bases, with 11 bases left in between. There are 13 residues in the CDR3. CDR3 loop: CASSPGTEGTQYF. As DNA, the CDR3 is TGTGCCAGCTCACCAGGCACGGAGGGTACGCAGTATTTT.

The V and J genes are TRBV29-1 and TRBJ2-1, with 9 bases lining up with TRBD2. Germline V lookup: CDR1 SQVTM, CDR2 ANQGSEA. Trimming cost V 2 bases and J 0 bases; bases outside gene matches: 14. The CDR3 has 19 amino acids. The CDR3 reads CSVELLGGGAPSSYNEQFF. The CDR3 DNA reads TGCAGCGTTGAACTTCTTGGCGGGGGGGCCCCAAGCTCCTACAATGAGCAGTTCTTC.

The chain joins TRBV18 to TRBJ1-1; D is ambiguous. CDR3 length: 16 residues. CDR1 and CDR2 (germline): KGHSH, LQKENI. Trimming stripped 6 bases from V and 0 bases from J, with 17 bases between. As DNA, the CDR3 is TGTGCCAGCTCCGTCTATGAACAGAACATGAACACTGAAGCTTTCTTT. Translating it yields CASSVYEQNMNTEAFF.

The J gene is TRBJ2-7, the V gene TRBV5-1; TRBD2 matches at 8 bases. This CDR3 has 15 amino acids. Per germline, CDR1 SGHRS and CDR2 YFSETQ. Germline trimming cut 7 bases from V and 0 bases from J; bases unmatched to any gene: 9. The CDR3 loop is CASSGGAINSYEQYF. For the CDR3, the DNA is TGCGCCAGCTCGGGGGGGGCTATAAACTCCTACGAGCAGTACTTC.

V and J are TRBV6-6 and TRBJ2-7; D unresolved. The V end was cut by 0 bases, the J end by 5 bases, with 5 bases between. This CDR3 spans 12 amino acids. Germline V CDR1 and CDR2: MNHNY, SVGAGI (reference sequence). The CDR3 loop reads CASSYSSDEQYF. In DNA, the CDR3 is TGTGCCAGCAGTTACTCGTCAGACGAGCAGTACTTC.

This clone occurred a few times. This chain joins TRBV7-9 and TRBJ2-2; tentatively, D is TRBD1 (6 bases). Germline V CDR1 and CDR2: SEHNR, FQNEAQ (reference sequence). The ends were cut back, 5 bases at V and 3 bases at J, with 13 bases in the middle. The CDR3 is 15 residues long. The CDR3 loop is CASSLTGTYTGELFF. CDR3 in DNA: TGTGCCAGCAGCCTTACCGGGACATACACCGGGGAGCTGTTTTTT.

The CDR3 spells CASSEAQEQYF. CDR3 DNA sequence: TGTGCCAGCAGTGAAGCGCAGGAGCAGTACTTC. The chain couples TRBV6-1 to TRBJ2-7; D uncertain. V lost 0 bases to trimming and J lost 7 bases, with 4 bases between them. CDR3 length: 11 residues. Germline lookup yields CDR1 MNHNS and CDR2 SASEGT.

The chain uses TRBV5-1 and TRBJ1-3; no clear D gene. This CDR3 comprises 15 residues. The ends were cut back, 7 bases at V and 1 base at J, with 15 bases in the middle. Germline V gene data show CDR1 as SGHRS and CDR2 as YFSETQ. Here the CDR3 DNA reads TGCGCCAGCGCCGTTGGAGGACCTTCTGGAAACACCATATATTTT. Translation: CASAVGGPSGNTIYF.

Turning to this clone: The sample holds other DNA sequences that translate to the same CDR3. The chain couples TRBV18 to TRBJ1-1, with D hard to call. The CDR3 is 13 residues long. V lost 6 bases, J lost 4 bases, and 12 bases lay in between. Germline loops: CDR1 KGHSH, CDR2 LQKENI. The CDR3 sequence is CASSPREGTEAFF. The CDR3 nucleotides are TGTGCCAGCTCGCCTAGGGAGGGCACTGAAGCTTTCTTT.

Comment on this clone: This CDR3 is also generated by other DNA sequences in the sample. The J gene is TRBJ2-7, the V gene TRBV30; TRBD2 matches 9 bases. Germline V gene lookup returns CDR1 GTSNPN and CDR2 SVGIG (reference sequence). The CDR3 sequence is 15 residues long. Unmatched junction bases numbered 6, after V lost 0 bases and J lost 3 bases. The CDR3 bases are TGTGCCTGGAGTGTGCCGCCTAGCGGGATCTACGAGCAGTACTTC. Translated, it gives CAWSVPPSGIYEQYF.

V is TRBV9 and J is TRBJ2-7, with D tentatively TRBD2 (6 bases). Germline loops: CDR1 SGDLS, CDR2 YYNGEE. There are 15 residues in the CDR3. V lost 0 bases to trimming and J lost 6 bases, with 16 bases between them. CDR3 protein: CASSVDGRGIGEQYF. CDR3 bases: TGTGCCAGCAGCGTAGATGGACGGGGGATCGGCGAGCAGTACTTC.

This clone was detected only once. The V call is TRBV2, the J call TRBJ2-7; D is undetermined. The V end lost 5 bases, the J end lost 7 bases, and 9 bases lay between the germline ends. The V gene's germline CDR1 is SNHLY and CDR2 FYNNEI. CDR3 length: 11 amino acids. The CDR3, as DNA: TGTGCCAGCAGTACCCGTAGAGAGCAGTACTTC. It is translated as CASSTRREQYF.

The chain couples TRBV7-8 to TRBJ1-6; D is unresolved. Germline V gives CDR1 SGHVS, CDR2 FQNEAQ. V lost 3 bases and J 5 bases, leaving 8 bases between the germline ends. This CDR3 is 14 amino acids long. In DNA form, the CDR3 reads TGTGCCAGCAGCTTCGCGGGTGATAATTCACCCCTCCACTTT. As protein: CASSFAGDNSPLHF.

The chain combines TRBV5-6 with TRBJ1-1, with a possible D match to TRBD1 (5 bases). The CDR3 consists of 16 residues. The germline V gene encodes CDR1 SGHDT and CDR2 YYEEEE. Trimming cost V 4 bases and J 2 bases, with 18 bases left between them. The CDR3 reads CASSPVGLGANTEAFF. For the CDR3, the DNA is TGTGCCAGCAGCCCGGTGGGACTAGGGGCTAACACTGAAGCTTTCTTT. Using reference TRBV5-6 and TRBJ1-1 for the parts outside the CDR3, the full variable domain is DAGVTQSPTHLIKTRGQQVTLRCSPKSGHDTVSWYQQALGQGPQFIFQYYEEEERQRGNFPDRFSGHQFPNYSSELNVNALLLGDSALYLCASSPVGLGANTEAFFGQGTRLTVV.

The table lists this clone with a few counts. The chain recombines TRBV6-6 with TRBJ1-6, with no clear D. Germline CDR1 MNHNY, CDR2 SVGAGI (reference sequence). The CDR3 runs 14 residues. Trimming shortened V by 8 bases and J by 10 bases, and 18 bases separated the two germline ends. Here the CDR3 DNA reads TGTGCCAGCCGCTCTTCAGGTCGGGAGTCACCCCTCCACTTT. Translating gives CASRSSGRESPLHF.

The chain joins TRBV4-1 to TRBJ1-1; perhaps TRBD1 as D (5 bases). The length of the CDR3 is 13 residues. Germline CDR1 and CDR2: MGHRA and YSYEKL. Between the trimmed V and J ends, which lost 3 bases and 7 bases, there was a span of 12 bases. The CDR3 region is CASSQGGAGEAFF. CDR3 nucleotides: TGCGCCAGCAGCCAGGGTGGGGCAGGTGAAGCTTTCTTT.

The chain links TRBV6-1 to TRBJ1-5; D is perhaps TRBD1 (6 bases). V was pared by 2 bases and J by 4 bases, with 6 bases between. CDR3 size: 13 residues. CDR1 and CDR2 from the germline V gene are MNHNS and SASEGT. Here the CDR3 DNA reads TGTGCCAGCAGTGAACAGGGGAATCAGCCCCAGCATTTT. It yields the protein CASSEQGNQPQHF.

The rearrangement uses TRBV5-1 and TRBJ2-1; TRBD2 matches 13 bases. Germline V lookup: CDR1 SGHRS, CDR2 YFSETQ. The CDR3 length is 16 residues. J was trimmed by 8 bases and V by 1 base; bases with no gene match: 6. The CDR3 sequence: CASSLRTSGGGDEQFF. In DNA form, the CDR3 reads TGCGCCAGCAGCTTGCGGACTAGCGGGGGTGGGGATGAGCAGTTCTTC.

The chain combines TRBV2 with TRBJ2-6; TRBD1 might be the D (5 bases). The germline V gene encodes CDR1 SNHLY and CDR2 FYNNEI. V lost 8 bases and J lost 0, with 11 bases in between. This CDR3 is built from 15 residues. In nucleotides, the CDR3 is TGTGCCAGCCGTCAGGGTAGCTCTGGGGCCAACGTCCTGACTTTC. The encoded protein is CASRQGSSGANVLTF.